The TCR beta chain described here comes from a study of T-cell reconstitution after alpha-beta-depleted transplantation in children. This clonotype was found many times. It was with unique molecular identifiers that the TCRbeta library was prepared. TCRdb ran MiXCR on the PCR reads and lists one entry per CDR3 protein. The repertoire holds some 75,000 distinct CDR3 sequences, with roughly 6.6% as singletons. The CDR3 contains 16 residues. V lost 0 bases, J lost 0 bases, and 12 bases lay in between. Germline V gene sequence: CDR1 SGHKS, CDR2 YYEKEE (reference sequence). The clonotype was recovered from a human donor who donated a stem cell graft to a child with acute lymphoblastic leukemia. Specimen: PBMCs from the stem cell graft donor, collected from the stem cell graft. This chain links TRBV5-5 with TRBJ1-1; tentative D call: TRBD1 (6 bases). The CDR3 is CASSLAAGGVNTEAFF. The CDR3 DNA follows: TGTGCCAGCAGCTTGGCCGCGGGGGGCGTGAACACTGAAGCTTTCTTT.